Below are 18 T cell receptor beta chains sequenced from a single sample in a study of blood T cell repertoires in COVID-19. Profiling relied on immunoSEQ multiplex PCR, and the TCRdb table lists in-frame clones only, not all of them. The repertoire holds 60,000 to 65,000 clones, with 84% as singletons. The specimen was peripheral blood. Receptors originate from a woman aged 55-75 years with acute or convalescent COVID-19.

This clone has a handful of counts. The gene calls are TRBV6-4 and TRBJ2-3; 16 bases line up with TRBD2. The CDR3 has 16 amino acids. Trimming cost V 2 bases and J 4 bases; bases outside gene matches: 0. The germline gives CDR1 MRHNA, CDR2 SNTAGT. The CDR3 DNA reads TGTGCCAGCAGTGACGGGACTAGCGGGGGGGCAGATACGCAGTATTTT. Translated, it gives CASSDGTSGGADTQYF.

This chain uses TRBV5-1 with TRBJ1-2; no clear D. There are 14 residues in the CDR3. V was cut by 1 base and J by 4 bases, with 11 bases left in between. Germline V gene data show CDR1 as SGHRS and CDR2 as YFSETQ. CDR3 bases: TGCGCCAGCAGCTTGAGGCCGGAGGCCTATGGCTACACCTTC. This codes for CASSLRPEAYGYTF.

This CDR3 is CASSLVGSGQETQYF. CDR3 coding DNA: TGTGCCAGCAGCTTAGTTGGTAGCGGGCAAGAGACCCAGTACTTC. The chain employs TRBV7-2 and TRBJ2-5; TRBD2 agrees at 7 bases. V lost 1 base, J lost 2 bases, and 4 bases stayed unmatched. In germline, CDR1 is SGHTA, CDR2 FQGNSA. CDR3 length equals 15 residues.

This sequence joins TRBV19 and TRBJ2-7; a weak D match, TRBD1 (6 bases). CDR3 length equals 13 residues. Germline values: CDR1 LNHDA, CDR2 SQIVND (reference sequence). The V end was cut by 4 bases, the J end by 6 bases, with 13 bases between. In DNA form, the CDR3 reads TGTGCCAGTAGTAAAGTCAGGGGTTCCGAGCAGTACTTC. Amino acid sequence: CASSKVRGSEQYF. Drawing the rest from reference TRBV19 and TRBJ2-7, the complete variable domain is DGGITQSPKYLFRKEGQNVTLSCEQNLNHDAMYWYRQDPGQGLRLIYYSQIVNDFQKGDIAEGYSVSREKKESFPLTVTSAQKNPTAFYLCASSKVRGSEQYFGPGTRLTVT.

The chain has TRBV5-1 and TRBJ1-4; 8 bases are a match to TRBD1. After removal of 2 bases from V and 2 bases from J, the junction contained 5 bases not matched to a gene. The CDR3 consists of 16 residues. Germline V lookup: CDR1 SGHRS, CDR2 YFSETQ. The CDR3 region has the DNA TGCGCCAGCAGCTTTAACAGGGGGTCCACTAATGAAAAACTGTTTTTT. This gives the protein CASSFNRGSTNEKLFF.

This chain links TRBV6-4 with TRBJ2-1; 10 nucleotides line up with TRBD2. CDR1 is MRHNA and CDR2 is SNTAGT in the germline V gene. CDR3 length equals 15 residues. J was trimmed by 2 bases and V by 2 bases; bases with no gene match: 0. DNA of the CDR3: TGTGCCAGCAGTGACAGCGGGGGGGCCTACAATGAGCAGTTCTTC. It yields the protein CASSDSGGAYNEQFF.

The chain combines TRBV5-1 with TRBJ1-2; D not resolved. The ends were cut back, 3 bases at V and 1 base at J, with 25 bases in the middle. CDR1 and CDR2 from the germline V gene are SGHRS and YFSETQ. This CDR3 spans 19 amino acids. For the CDR3, the DNA is TGCGCCAGCAGCTCGGCGACGACGGGAAACCGCATAGTTAACTATGGCTACACCTTC. It yields the protein CASSSATTGNRIVNYGYTF. The full variable domain, completed using reference TRBV5-1 and TRBJ1-2, is KAGVTQTPRYLIKTRGQQVTLSCSPISGHRSVSWYQQTPGQGLQFLFEYFSETQRNKGNFPGRFSGRQFSNSRSEMNVSTLELGDSALYLCASSSATTGNRIVNYGYTFGSGTRLTVV.

V usage is TRBV12-3 or TRBV12-4 and J usage is TRBJ2-1; a weak D match, TRBD1 (6 bases). The V end was cut by 4 bases, the J end by 4 bases, with 8 bases between. The CDR3 extends over 13 amino acids. CDR3 sequence: CASSSGVYNEQFF. In nucleotides, the CDR3 is TGTGCCAGCAGTTCAGGGGTATACAATGAGCAGTTCTTC.

The V gene is TRBV11-2, the J gene TRBJ1-1; weak D call: TRBD1 (6 bases). Germline assignment: CDR1 SGHAT and CDR2 FQNNGV. Deletions cut 6 bases from V and 11 bases from J, with 16 bases between. The CDR3 extends over 12 amino acids. The DNA of the CDR3 is TGTGCCAGCAGAAAGGGGGAAGGCCTGGCTTTCTTT. Its protein product is CASRKGEGLAFF.

V and J are TRBV4-1 and TRBJ1-1; D is possibly TRBD1 (5 bases). The CDR3 has 15 residues. Germline CDR1 is MGHRA and CDR2 is YSYEKL. Trimming cost V 4 bases and J 4 bases, with 16 bases left between them. The CDR3 nucleotides are TGCGCCAGCAGCCCGGGGGAGGGGAGGGTCACTGAAGCTTTCTTT. It translates to CASSPGEGRVTEAFF.

The CDR3: CASSLLQGKAYEQYF. The CDR3 DNA follows: TGCGCCAGCAGCTTATTACAGGGGAAAGCCTACGAGCAGTACTTC. The chain uses TRBV5-1 and TRBJ2-7; the match to TRBD1 covers 7 bases. The V gene's germline CDR1 is SGHRS and CDR2 YFSETQ. The CDR3 runs to 15 residues. V dropped 2 bases and J dropped 2; count of bases not matched to a gene: 7.

The chain combines TRBV5-1 with TRBJ2-3; maybe TRBD1 (5 bases). The CDR3 loop spans 15 amino acids. V lost 2 bases and J lost 2, with 12 bases in between. CDR1 and CDR2 from the germline V gene are SGHRS and YFSETQ. The CDR3: CASSFSGLSTDTQYF. CDR3 coding DNA: TGCGCCAGCAGCTTTTCAGGGCTTTCCACAGATACGCAGTATTTT.

This clone was counted a few times. This chain uses TRBV3-1 (or the pseudogene TRBV3-2) with TRBJ1-2; no firm D call. The CDR3 sequence is 17 residues long. The germline CDR1 and CDR2 sequences are LGHDT and YNNKEL (reference sequence). Trimming left V 4 bases short and J 5 bases short, with 23 bases between. For the CDR3, the DNA is TGTGCCAGCAGCCCCAGAGTCGTTTGGAGATTTGGGTATGGCTACACCTTC. Protein product: CASSPRVVWRFGYGYTF.

V is TRBV5-6 and J is TRBJ1-3; D gene uncertain. This CDR3 is 15 amino acids long. Trimming pared 0 bases from V and 0 bases from J, leaving 7 bases between. Germline V gives CDR1 SGHDT, CDR2 YYEEEE. Written as DNA, the CDR3 is TGTGCCAGCAGCTTGGGACAACTCTCTGGAAACACCATATATTTT. It specifies CASSLGQLSGNTIYF.

The genes are TRBV27 and TRBJ1-2, with D unclear. V shed 3 bases and J shed 8 bases, with 19 bases lying between them. Germline assignment: CDR1 MNHEY and CDR2 SMNVEV (reference sequence). The CDR3 sequence is 15 residues long. CDR3 sequence (DNA): TGTGCCAGCAGTTTGGTTGGCGGGCCCAGGCAAGGCTACACCTTC. This sequence encodes CASSLVGGPRQGYTF.

Only one count was recorded for this clone. This sequence joins TRBV5-1 and TRBJ1-4; D might be TRBD1 (6 bases). Between the trimmed V and J ends, which lost 2 bases and 6 bases, there was a span of 11 bases. CDR1 is SGHRS and CDR2 is YFSETQ in the germline V gene. The CDR3 runs to 14 residues. The DNA of the CDR3 is TGCGCCAGCAGCTTCCCGGACAGCCATGAAAAACTGTTTTTT. It translates to CASSFPDSHEKLFF.

This clone was seen just once. The chain uses TRBV2 and TRBJ1-2; tentatively, D is TRBD1 (6 bases). Trimming removed 5 bases from V and 8 bases from J, with 12 bases in between. The CDR3 is 12 amino acids. Looked up from germline, CDR1 is SNHLY and CDR2 is FYNNEI. The CDR3, as DNA: TGTGCCAGCAGTCTACGGACAGAGGGCTACACCTTC. Translated: CASSLRTEGYTF.

In this sample, this clone turned up once. This rearrangement joins TRBV7-3 to TRBJ2-1; TRBD2 matches at 9 bases. Germline-derived CDR1 and CDR2 are SGHTA and FQGTGA. V lost 4 bases to trimming and J lost 0 bases; unmatched junction nucleotides: 4. The CDR3 extends over 16 amino acids. The CDR3 DNA reads TGTGCCAGCAGCTCCGCGGGGGGGAGCTCCTACAATGAGCAGTTCTTC. This gives the protein CASSSAGGSSYNEQFF.